These 11 T cell receptor beta chains originate from one sample sequenced in a study of blood T cell repertoires in COVID-19 (dated by TCRdb to about 2020). Library generation was performed with the immunoSEQ multiplex PCR assay. Drawn from immuneACCESS, this table holds only the in-frame rearrangements with V and J called that TCRdb kept. Clones are partly lost; checked studies trace under half to an unresolved V gene and leave the rest unexplained. The sample table shows roughly 110,000 clones, and 75% to 90% are seen once. Jointly, the top ten make up over 15% of the sample. Material: peripheral blood. These receptors all come from a human donor with acute or convalescent COVID-19. The donor label of this sample is uncertain.

In its sample, this clone was seen once. The chain joins TRBV9 to TRBJ1-2; D might be TRBD1 (5 bases). V was shortened by 0 bases and J by 7 bases, with 16 bases between the two germline ends. CDR3 size: 15 residues. The V gene's germline CDR1 is SGDLS and CDR2 YYNGEE. CDR3 nucleotides: TGTGCCAGCAGCGTAGGCAGGGCAGGGTCGGTTGGCTACACCTTC. This translates into CASSVGRAGSVGYTF. Supplemented by reference TRBV9 and TRBJ1-2, the full variable domain reads DSGVTQTPKHLITATGQRVTLRCSPRSGDLSVYWYQQSLDQGLQFLIQYYNGEERAKGNILERFSAQQFPDLHSELNLSSLELGDSALYFCASSVGRAGSVGYTFGSGTRLTVV.

The chain couples TRBV28 to TRBJ1-2; D gene unclear. CDR3 length: 12 residues. Germline V gene lookup returns CDR1 MDHEN and CDR2 SYDVKM. V was shortened by 5 bases and J by 3 bases, with 7 bases between the two germline ends. The CDR3 reads CASSERYYGYTF. The CDR3 DNA follows: TGTGCCAGCAGTGAACGGTACTATGGCTACACCTTC.

V is TRBV10-1 and J is TRBJ1-2; 10 bases line up with TRBD1. The J segment lost 4 bases and the V segment lost 2 bases, leaving 16 bases of the junction unmatched. The CDR3 extends over 19 amino acids. The V gene's germline CDR1 is WNHNN and CDR2 SYGVQD (reference sequence). The CDR3 is CASSEPLPTPGQGLYGYTF. Here the CDR3 DNA reads TGCGCCAGCAGTGAGCCTCTTCCCACACCGGGACAGGGGCTCTATGGCTACACCTTC.

This chain connects TRBV7-9 to TRBJ1-1, with a weak D call TRBD1 (6 bases). The V gene lost 4 bases and the J gene lost 1 base, with 10 bases spanning the gap. Germline CDR1 is SEHNR and CDR2 is FQNEAQ (reference sequence). This CDR3 comprises 14 residues. The DNA of the CDR3 is TGTGCCAGCAGCTCAGGGACATCGAACACTGAAGCTTTCTTT. This gives the protein CASSSGTSNTEAFF.

This sequence joins TRBV5-8 and TRBJ2-7; maybe TRBD2 (6 bases). CDR1 SGHTS and CDR2 YDEGEE come from the germline V gene. The CDR3 consists of 14 residues. Trimming left V 4 bases short and J 2 bases short, with 13 bases between. The CDR3 here is CASSGDSGAYEQYF. The CDR3 nucleotides are TGTGCCAGCAGCGGGGATAGCGGAGCCTACGAGCAGTACTTC.

The CDR3: CASSISRIREYTF. Written as DNA, the CDR3 is TGTGCCAGTAGCATCTCCCGTATACGAGAGTACACCTTC. This chain connects TRBV19 to TRBJ1-2; D call uncertain. The germline V gene has CDR1 LNHDA and CDR2 SQIVND (reference sequence). Trimming left V 6 bases short and J 11 bases short, with 19 bases between. The CDR3 covers 13 residues.

The chain has TRBV7-9 and TRBJ1-2; 8 nucleotides match TRBD1. CDR1 SEHNR and CDR2 FQNEAQ come from the germline V gene (reference sequence). J was trimmed by 0 bases and V by 5 bases; bases with no gene match: 11. The CDR3 totals 17 residues. CDR3 in amino acids: CASSPSGQAISNYGYTF. The CDR3 DNA sequence: TGTGCCAGCAGCCCCTCGGGACAGGCCATCTCTAACTATGGCTACACCTTC.

V gene TRBV25-1 combines with J gene TRBJ2-7; 8 bases agree with TRBD1. Germline CDR1 MGHDK, CDR2 SYGVNS. The CDR3 runs to 16 residues. V was clipped by 3 bases and J by 1 base; unmatched bases: 8. The CDR3 nucleotides are TGTGCCAGCAGTGATCCGAATACAGGGGGGTCCTACGAGCAGTACTTC. Amino acid sequence: CASSDPNTGGSYEQYF.

The gene calls are TRBV7-9 and TRBJ1-1; perhaps TRBD1 as D (5 bases). The V end was cut by 1 base, the J end by 6 bases, with 9 bases between. Germline lookup yields CDR1 SEHNR and CDR2 FQNEAQ (reference sequence). The CDR3 is 13 residues long. CDR3 DNA: TGTGCCAGCAGCTTAGTTGGACAAGCTGAAGCTTTCTTT. It encodes CASSLVGQAEAFF. The complete variable domain, with remaining parts taken from reference TRBV7-9 and TRBJ1-1, reads DTGVSQNPRHKITKRGQNVTFRCDPISEHNRLYWYRQTLGQGPEFLTYFQNEAQLEKSRLLSDRFSAERPKGSFSTLEIQRTEQGDSAMYLCASSLVGQAEAFFGQGTRLTVV.

This clone appeared a single time. The chain joins TRBV12-3 or TRBV12-4 to TRBJ1-5; D unclear. The CDR3 spans 12 residues. V lost 5 bases and J lost 1, with 3 bases in between. The CDR3 reads CASSQSNQPQHF. In nucleotides, the CDR3 is TGTGCCAGCAGTCAGAGCAATCAGCCCCAGCATTTT.

The V and J genes are TRBV7-7 and TRBJ2-1, with 10 nucleotides matching TRBD2. Per germline, CDR1 SSHAT and CDR2 FNYEAQ (reference sequence). The CDR3 loop spans 15 amino acids. Trimming took 10 bases from V and 4 from J; bases not matched to a gene: 10. The CDR3 region is CAISTGLAEYNEQFF. CDR3 nucleotides: TGTGCCATCTCCACAGGACTAGCGGAATACAATGAGCAGTTCTTC.